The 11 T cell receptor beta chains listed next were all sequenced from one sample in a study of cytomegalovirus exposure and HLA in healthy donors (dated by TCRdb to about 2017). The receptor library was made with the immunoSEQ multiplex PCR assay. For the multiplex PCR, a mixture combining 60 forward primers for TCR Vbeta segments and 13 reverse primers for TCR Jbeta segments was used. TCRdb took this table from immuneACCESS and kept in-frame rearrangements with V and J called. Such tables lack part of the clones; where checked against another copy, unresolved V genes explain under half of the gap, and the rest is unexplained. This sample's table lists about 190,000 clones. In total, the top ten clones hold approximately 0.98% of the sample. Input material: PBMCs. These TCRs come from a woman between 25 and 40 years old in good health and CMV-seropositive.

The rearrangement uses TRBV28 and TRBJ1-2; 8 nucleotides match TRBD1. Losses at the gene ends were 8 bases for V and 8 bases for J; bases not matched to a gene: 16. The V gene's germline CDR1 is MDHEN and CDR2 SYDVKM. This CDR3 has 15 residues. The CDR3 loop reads CASYSRDRMTVGYTF. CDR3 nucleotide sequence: TGTGCCAGCTACTCCCGGGACAGGATGACGGTCGGCTACACCTTC.

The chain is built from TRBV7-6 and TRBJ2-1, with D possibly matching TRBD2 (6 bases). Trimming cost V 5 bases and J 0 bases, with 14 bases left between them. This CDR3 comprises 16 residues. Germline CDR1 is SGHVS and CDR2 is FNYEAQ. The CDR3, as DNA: TGTGCCAGCAGCACCCTAGCGATGAACTCCTACAATGAGCAGTTCTTC. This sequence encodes CASSTLAMNSYNEQFF. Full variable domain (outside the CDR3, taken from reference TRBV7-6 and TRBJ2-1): GAGVSQSPRYKVTKRGQDVALRCDPISGHVSLYWYRQALGQGPEFLTYFNYEAQQDKSGLPNDRFSAERPEGSISTLTIQRTEQRDSAMYRCASSTLAMNSYNEQFFGPGTRLTVL.

The CDR3 protein is CASSADRDQPQHF. The CDR3 DNA is TGTGCCAGCAGTGCCGACAGGGATCAGCCCCAGCATTTT. V gene TRBV2 combines with J gene TRBJ1-5; 7 bases match TRBD1. The CDR3 totals 13 residues. The V segment lost 4 bases and the J segment 5 bases; nucleotides outside the gene matches: 2. Germline loops: CDR1 SNHLY, CDR2 FYNNEI.

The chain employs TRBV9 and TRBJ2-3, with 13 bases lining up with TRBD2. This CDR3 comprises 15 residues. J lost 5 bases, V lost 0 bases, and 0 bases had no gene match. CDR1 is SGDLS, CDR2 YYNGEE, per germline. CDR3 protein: CASSVGTSGGDTQYF. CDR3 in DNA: TGTGCCAGCAGCGTAGGGACTAGCGGGGGAGATACGCAGTATTTT.

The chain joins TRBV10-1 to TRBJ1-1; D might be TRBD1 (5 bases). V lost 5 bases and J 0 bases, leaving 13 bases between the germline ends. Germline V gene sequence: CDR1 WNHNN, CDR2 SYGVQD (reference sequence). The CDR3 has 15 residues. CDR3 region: CASSMDGHLNTEAFF. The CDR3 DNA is TGCGCCAGCAGTATGGATGGACACTTGAACACTGAAGCTTTCTTT.

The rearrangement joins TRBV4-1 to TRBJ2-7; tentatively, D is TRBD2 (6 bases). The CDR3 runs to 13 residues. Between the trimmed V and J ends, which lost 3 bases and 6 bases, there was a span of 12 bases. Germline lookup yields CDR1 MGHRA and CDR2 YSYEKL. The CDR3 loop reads CASSQPLGGEQYF. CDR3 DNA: TGCGCCAGCAGCCAGCCCTTGGGGGGCGAGCAGTACTTC.

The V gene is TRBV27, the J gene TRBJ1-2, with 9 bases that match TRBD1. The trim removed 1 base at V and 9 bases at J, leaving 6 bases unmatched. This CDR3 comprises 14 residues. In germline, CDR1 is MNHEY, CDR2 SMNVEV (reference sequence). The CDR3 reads CASSLYGTGSRYTF. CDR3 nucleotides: TGTGCCAGCAGTTTATACGGGACAGGGTCGCGCTACACCTTC.

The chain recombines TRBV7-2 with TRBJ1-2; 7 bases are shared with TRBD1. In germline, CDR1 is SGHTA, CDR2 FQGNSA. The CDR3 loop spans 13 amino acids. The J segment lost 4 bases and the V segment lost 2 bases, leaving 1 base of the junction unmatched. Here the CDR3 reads CASSLNRGYGYTF. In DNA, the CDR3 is TGTGCCAGCAGCTTAAACAGGGGCTATGGCTACACCTTC. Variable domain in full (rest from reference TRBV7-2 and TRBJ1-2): GAGVSQSPSNKVTEKGKDVELRCDPISGHTALYWYRQSLGQGLEFLIYFQGNSAPDKSGLPSDRFSAERTGGSVSTLTIQRTQQEDSAVYLCASSLNRGYGYTFGSGTRLTVV.

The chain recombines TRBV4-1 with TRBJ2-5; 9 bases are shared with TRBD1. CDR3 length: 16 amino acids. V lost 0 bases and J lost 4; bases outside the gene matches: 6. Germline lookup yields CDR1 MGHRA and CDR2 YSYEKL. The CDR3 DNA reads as TGCGCCAGCAGCCAAGACCCCGGGACAGGGCGAGAGACCCAGTACTTC. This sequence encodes CASSQDPGTGRETQYF.

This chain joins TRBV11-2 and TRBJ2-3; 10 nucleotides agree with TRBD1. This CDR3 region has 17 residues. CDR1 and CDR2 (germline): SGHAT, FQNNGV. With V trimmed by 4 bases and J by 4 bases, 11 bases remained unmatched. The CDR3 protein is CASSSPPTGGFSDTQYF. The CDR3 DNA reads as TGTGCCAGCAGCTCCCCACCGACAGGGGGCTTTTCAGATACGCAGTATTTT.

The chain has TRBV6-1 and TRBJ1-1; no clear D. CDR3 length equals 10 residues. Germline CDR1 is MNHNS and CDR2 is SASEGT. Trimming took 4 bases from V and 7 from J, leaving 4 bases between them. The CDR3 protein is CASSAGEAFF. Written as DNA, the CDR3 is TGTGCCAGCAGTGCCGGTGAAGCTTTCTTT.